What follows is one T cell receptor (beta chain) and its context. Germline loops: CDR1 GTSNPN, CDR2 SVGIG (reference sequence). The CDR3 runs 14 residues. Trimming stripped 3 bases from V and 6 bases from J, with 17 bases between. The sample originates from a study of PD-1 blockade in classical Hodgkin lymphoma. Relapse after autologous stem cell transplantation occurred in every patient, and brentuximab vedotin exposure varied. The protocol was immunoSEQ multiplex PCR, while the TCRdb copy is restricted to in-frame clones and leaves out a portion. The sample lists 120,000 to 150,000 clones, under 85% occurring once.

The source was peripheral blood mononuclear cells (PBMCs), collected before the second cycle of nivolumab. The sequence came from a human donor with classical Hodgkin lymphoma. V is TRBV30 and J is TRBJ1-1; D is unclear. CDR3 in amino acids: CAWRIKRLRAEAFF. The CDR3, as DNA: TGTGCCTGGAGAATTAAGAGGTTAAGGGCTGAAGCTTTCTTT.